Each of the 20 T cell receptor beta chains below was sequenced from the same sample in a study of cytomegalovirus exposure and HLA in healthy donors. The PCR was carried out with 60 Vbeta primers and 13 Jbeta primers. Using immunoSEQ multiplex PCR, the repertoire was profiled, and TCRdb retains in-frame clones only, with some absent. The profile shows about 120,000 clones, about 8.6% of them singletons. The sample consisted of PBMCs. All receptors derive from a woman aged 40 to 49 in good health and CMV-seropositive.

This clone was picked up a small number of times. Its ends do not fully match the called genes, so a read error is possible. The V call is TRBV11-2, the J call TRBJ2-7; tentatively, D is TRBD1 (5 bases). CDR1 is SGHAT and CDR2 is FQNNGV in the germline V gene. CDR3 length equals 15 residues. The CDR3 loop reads CASSLDAGPTYEKYF. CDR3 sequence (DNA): TGTGCCAGCAGCTTAGACGCAGGGCCCACATACGAGAAGTACTTT.

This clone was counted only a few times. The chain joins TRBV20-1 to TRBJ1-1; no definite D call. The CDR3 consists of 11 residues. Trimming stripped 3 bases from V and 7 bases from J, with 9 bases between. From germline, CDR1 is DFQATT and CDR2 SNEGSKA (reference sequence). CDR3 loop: CSASGRREAFF. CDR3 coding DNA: TGCAGTGCTAGTGGGCGACGTGAAGCTTTCTTT.

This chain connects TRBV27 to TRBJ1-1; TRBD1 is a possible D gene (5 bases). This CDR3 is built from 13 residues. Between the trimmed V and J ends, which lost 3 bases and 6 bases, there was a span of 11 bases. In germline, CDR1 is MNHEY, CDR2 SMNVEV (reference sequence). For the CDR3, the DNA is TGTGCCAGCAGTTTCGACAGATTCTCTGAAGCTTTCTTT. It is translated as CASSFDRFSEAFF.

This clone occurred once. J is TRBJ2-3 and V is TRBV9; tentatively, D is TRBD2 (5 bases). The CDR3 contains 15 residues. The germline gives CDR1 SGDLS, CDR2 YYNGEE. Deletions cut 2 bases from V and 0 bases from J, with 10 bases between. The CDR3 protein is CASSVGLWSTDTQYF. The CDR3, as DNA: TGTGCCAGCAGCGTCGGACTGTGGAGCACAGATACGCAGTATTTT.

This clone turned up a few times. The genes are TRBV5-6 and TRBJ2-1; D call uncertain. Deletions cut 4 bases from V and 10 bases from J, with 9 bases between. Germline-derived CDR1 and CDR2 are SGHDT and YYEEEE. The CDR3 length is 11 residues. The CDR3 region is CASSLLTEQFF. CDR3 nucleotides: TGTGCCAGCAGCCTCTTGACAGAGCAGTTCTTC.

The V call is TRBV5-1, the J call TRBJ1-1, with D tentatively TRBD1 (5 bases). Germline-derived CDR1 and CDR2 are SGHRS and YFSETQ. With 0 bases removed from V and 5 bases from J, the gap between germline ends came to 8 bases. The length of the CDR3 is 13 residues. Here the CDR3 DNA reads TGCGCCAGCAGCTTGGCCCGACAGACTGAAGCTTTCTTT. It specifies CASSLARQTEAFF.

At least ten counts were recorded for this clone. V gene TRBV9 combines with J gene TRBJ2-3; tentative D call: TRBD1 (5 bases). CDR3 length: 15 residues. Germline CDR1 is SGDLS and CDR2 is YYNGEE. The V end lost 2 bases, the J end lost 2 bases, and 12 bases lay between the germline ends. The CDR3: CASSVLGHSTDTQYF. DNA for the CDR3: TGTGCCAGCAGCGTCCTGGGGCACTCCACAGATACGCAGTATTTT.

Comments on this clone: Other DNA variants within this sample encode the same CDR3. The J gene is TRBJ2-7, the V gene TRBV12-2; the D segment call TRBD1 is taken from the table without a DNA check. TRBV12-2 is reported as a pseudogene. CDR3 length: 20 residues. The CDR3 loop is CASRFPQTGVNVTSSYEQYF. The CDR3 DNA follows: TGTGCAAGTCGCTTTCCTCAAACAGGGGTAAACGTTACAAGCTCCTACGAGCAGTACTTC.

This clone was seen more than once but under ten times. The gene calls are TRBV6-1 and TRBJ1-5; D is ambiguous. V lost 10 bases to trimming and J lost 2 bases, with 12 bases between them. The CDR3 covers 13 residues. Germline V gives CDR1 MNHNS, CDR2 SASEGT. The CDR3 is CATIREGNQPQHF. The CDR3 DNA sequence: TGTGCCACTATTAGGGAGGGCAATCAGCCCCAGCATTTT.

CDR3 loop: CASSPRTGGSTAEQYF. The CDR3 DNA sequence: TGTGCCAGCAGCCCCCGGACAGGGGGCTCGACGGCGGAGCAGTACTTC. V is TRBV7-8 and J is TRBJ2-7, with 11 bases fitting TRBD1. The CDR3 is 16 amino acids. Germline CDR1 is SGHVS and CDR2 is FQNEAQ. Trimming removed 5 bases from V and 7 bases from J; junction bases left unmatched: 13.

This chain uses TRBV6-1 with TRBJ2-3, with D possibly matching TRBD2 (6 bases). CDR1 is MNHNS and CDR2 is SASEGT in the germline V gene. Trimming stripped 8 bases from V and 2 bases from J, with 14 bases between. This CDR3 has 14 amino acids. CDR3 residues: CASLPGLPTDTQYF. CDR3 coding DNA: TGTGCCAGCCTTCCAGGACTACCCACAGATACGCAGTATTTT.

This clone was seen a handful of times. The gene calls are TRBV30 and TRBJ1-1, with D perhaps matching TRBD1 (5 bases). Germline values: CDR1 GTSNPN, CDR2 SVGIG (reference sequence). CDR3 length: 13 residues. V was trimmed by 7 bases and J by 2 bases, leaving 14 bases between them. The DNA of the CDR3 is TGTGCCTTTTCAGGGTTAACAAACACTGAAGCTTTCTTT. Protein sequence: CAFSGLTNTEAFF.

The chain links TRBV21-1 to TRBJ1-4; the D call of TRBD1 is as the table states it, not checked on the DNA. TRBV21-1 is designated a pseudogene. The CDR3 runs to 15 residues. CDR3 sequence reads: CASSKVVRGGEKLFF. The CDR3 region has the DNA TGTGCCAGCAGCAAAGTGGTCAGGGGCGGTGAAAAACTGTTTTTT.

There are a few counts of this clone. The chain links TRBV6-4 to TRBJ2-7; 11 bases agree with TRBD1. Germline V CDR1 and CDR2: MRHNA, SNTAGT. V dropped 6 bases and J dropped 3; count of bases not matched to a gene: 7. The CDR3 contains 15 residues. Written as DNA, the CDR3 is TGTGCCAGCAGCCTAGAAGGGACAGGGGGCTACGAGCAGTACTTC. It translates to CASSLEGTGGYEQYF.

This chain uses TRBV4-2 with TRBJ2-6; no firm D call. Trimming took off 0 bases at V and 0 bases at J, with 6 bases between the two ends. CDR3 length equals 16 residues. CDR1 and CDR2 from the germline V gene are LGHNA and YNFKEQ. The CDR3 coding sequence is TGTGCCAGCAGCCAAGATCCACACTCTGGGGCCAACGTCCTGACTTTC. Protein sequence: CASSQDPHSGANVLTF.

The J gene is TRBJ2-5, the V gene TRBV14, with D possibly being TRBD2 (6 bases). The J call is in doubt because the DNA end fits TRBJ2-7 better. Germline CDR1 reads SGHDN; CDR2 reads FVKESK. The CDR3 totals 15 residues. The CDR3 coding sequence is TGTGCCAGCAGCCATGGGGGGTCGAACTCCTACGAGCAGTACTTC. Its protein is CASSHGGSNSYEQYF.

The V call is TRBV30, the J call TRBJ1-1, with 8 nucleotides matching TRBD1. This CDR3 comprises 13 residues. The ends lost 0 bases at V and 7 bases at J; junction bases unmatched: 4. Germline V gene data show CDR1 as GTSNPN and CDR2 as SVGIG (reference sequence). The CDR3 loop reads CAWSVQGGSEAFF. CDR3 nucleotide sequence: TGTGCCTGGAGTGTACAGGGGGGGAGTGAAGCTTTCTTT.

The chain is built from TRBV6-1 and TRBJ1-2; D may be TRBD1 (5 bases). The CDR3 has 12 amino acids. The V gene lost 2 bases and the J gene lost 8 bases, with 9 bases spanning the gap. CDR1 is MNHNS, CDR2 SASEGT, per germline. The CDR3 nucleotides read TGTGCCAGCAGTGAATTGGGGGGGGGCTACACCTTC. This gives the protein CASSELGGGYTF.

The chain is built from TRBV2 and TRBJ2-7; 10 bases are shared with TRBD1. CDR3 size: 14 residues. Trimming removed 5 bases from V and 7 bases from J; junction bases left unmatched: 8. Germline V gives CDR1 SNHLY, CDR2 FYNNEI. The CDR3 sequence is CASSQGQGSEEQYF. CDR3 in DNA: TGTGCCAGCAGTCAGGGACAGGGGTCGGAAGAGCAGTACTTC.

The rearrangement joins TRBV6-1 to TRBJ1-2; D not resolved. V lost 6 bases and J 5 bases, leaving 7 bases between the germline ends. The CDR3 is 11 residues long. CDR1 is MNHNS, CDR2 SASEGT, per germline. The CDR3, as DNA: TGTGCCAGCAGCCCGGGTTATGGCTACACCTTC. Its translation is CASSPGYGYTF.